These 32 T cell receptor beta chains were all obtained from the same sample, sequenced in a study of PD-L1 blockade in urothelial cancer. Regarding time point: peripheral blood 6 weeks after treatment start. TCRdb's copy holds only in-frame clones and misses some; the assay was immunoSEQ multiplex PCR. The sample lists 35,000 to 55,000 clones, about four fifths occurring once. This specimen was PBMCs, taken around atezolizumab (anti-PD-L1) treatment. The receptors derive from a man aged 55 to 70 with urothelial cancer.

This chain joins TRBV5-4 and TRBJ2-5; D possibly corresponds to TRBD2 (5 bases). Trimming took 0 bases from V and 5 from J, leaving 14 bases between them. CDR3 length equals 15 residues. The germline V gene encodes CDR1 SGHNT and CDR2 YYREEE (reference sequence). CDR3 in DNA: TGTGCCAGCAGCTTGGATCCTAGGTCGGGGGAGACCCAGTACTTC. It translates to CASSLDPRSGETQYF.

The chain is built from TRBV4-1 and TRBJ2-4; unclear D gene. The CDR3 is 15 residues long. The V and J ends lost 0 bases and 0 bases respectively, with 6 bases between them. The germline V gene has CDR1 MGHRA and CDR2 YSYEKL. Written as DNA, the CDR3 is TGCGCCAGCAGCCAAGAGGCCGTAGCCAAAAACATTCAGTACTTC. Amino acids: CASSQEAVAKNIQYF.

CDR3 DNA sequence: TGTGCCAGCTCACCAAGGCGGAGGGAAGATATGGCTGAAGCTTTCTTT. Protein sequence: CASSPRRREDMAEAFF. The chain couples TRBV18 to TRBJ1-1; D uncertain. V was pared by 2 bases and J by 6 bases, with 19 bases between. Germline loops: CDR1 KGHSH, CDR2 LQKENI. The CDR3 totals 16 residues.

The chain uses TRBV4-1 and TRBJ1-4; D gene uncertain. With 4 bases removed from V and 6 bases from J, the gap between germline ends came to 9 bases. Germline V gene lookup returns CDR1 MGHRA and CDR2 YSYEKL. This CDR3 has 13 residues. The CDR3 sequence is CASSLTRDEKLFF. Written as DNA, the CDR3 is TGCGCCAGCAGCCTAACTAGGGATGAAAAACTGTTTTTT.

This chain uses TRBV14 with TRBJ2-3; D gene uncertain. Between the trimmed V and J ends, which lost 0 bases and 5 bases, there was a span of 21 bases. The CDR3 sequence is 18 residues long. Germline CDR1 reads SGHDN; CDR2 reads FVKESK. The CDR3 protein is CASSQDIRRPPRGDTQYF. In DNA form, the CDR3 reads TGTGCCAGCAGCCAAGATATTAGGAGACCTCCGAGAGGAGATACGCAGTATTTT.

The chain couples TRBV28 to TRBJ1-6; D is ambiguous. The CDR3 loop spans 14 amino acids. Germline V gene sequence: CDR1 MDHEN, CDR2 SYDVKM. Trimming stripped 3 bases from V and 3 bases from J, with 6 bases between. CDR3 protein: CASSFQNYNSPLHF. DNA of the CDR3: TGTGCCAGCAGTTTTCAGAACTATAATTCACCCCTCCACTTT.

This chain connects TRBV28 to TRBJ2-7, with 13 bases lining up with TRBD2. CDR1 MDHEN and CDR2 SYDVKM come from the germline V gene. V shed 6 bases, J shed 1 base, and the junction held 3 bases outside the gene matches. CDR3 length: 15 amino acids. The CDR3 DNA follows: TGTGCCAGCAGCGAACTAGCGGGAGGGTCCTACGAGCAGTACTTC. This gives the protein CASSELAGGSYEQYF.

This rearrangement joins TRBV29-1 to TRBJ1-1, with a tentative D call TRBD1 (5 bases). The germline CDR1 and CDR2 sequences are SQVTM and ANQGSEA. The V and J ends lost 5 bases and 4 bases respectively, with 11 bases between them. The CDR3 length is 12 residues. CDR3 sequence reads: CSVSRESTEAFF. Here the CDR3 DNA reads TGCAGCGTTTCCAGGGAAAGCACTGAAGCTTTCTTT. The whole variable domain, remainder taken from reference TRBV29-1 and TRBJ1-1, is SAVISQKPSRDICQRGTSLTIQCQVDSQVTMMFWYRQQPGQSLTLIATANQGSEATYESGFVIDKFPISRPNLTFSTLTVSNMSPEDSSIYLCSVSRESTEAFFGQGTRLTVV.

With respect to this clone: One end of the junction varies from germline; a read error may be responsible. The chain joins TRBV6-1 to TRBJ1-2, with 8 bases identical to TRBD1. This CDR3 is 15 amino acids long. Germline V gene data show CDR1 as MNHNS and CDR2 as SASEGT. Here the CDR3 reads CASREATGALYGYTF. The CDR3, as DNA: TGTGCCAGCAGGGAAGCGACAGGGGCGCTCTATGGCTACACCTTC.

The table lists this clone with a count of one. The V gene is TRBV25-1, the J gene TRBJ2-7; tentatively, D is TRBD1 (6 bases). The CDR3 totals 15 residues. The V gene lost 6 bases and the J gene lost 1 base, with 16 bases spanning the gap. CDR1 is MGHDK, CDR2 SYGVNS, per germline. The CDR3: CASRDTGHRSYEQYF. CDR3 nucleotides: TGTGCCAGCAGAGATACGGGACACCGGTCCTACGAGCAGTACTTC.

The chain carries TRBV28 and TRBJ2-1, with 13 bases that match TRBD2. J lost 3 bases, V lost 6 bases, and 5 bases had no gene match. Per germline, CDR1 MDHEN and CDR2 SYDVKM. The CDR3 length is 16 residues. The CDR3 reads CASRPTSGGGYNEQFF. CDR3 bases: TGTGCCAGCAGGCCTACTAGCGGGGGGGGCTACAATGAGCAGTTCTTC. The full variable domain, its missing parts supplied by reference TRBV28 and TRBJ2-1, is DVKVTQSSRYLVKRTGEKVFLECVQDMDHENMFWYRQDPGLGLRLIYFSYDVKMKEKGDIPEGYSVSREKKERFSLILESASTNQTSMYLCASRPTSGGGYNEQFFGPGTRLTVL.

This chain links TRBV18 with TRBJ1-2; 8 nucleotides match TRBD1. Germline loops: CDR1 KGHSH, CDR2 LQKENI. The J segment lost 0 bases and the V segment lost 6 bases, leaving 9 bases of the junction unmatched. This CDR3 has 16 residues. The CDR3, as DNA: TGTGCCAGCTCCCAGACAGGGGCCGCAGCTAACTATGGCTACACCTTC. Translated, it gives CASSQTGAAANYGYTF.

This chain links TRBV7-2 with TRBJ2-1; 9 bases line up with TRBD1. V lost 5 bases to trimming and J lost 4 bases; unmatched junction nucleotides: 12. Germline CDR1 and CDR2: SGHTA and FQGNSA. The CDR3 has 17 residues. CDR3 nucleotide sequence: TGTGCCAGCAGCAGGTATTTTGGACAGGGGACTTACAATGAGCAGTTCTTC. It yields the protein CASSRYFGQGTYNEQFF.

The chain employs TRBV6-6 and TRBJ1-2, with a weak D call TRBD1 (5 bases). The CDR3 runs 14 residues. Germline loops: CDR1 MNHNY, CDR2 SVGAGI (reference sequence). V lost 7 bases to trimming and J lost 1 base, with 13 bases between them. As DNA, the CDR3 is TGTGCCAGCATCCACGCGGGGGGTAACTATGGCTACACCTTC. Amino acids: CASIHAGGNYGYTF.

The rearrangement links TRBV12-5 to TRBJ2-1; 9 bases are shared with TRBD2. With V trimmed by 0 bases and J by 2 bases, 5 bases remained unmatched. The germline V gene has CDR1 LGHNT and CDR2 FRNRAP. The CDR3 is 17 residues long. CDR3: CASGLVRSSGTYNEQFF. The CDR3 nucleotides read TGTGCTAGTGGTTTGGTAAGATCTAGCGGGACCTACAATGAGCAGTTCTTC.

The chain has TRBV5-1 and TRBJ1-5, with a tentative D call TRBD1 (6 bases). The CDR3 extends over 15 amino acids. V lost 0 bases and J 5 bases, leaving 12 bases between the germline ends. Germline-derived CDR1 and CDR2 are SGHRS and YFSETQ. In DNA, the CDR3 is TGCGCCAGCAGCTTGGAGGGGGACCTCGATCAGCCCCAGCATTTT. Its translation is CASSLEGDLDQPQHF.

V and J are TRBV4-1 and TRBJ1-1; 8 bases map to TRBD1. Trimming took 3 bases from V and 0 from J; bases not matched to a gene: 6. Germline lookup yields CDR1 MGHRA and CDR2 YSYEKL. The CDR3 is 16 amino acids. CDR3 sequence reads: CASSQGDRTMNTEAFF. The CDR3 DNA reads TGCGCCAGCAGCCAGGGGGACAGGACCATGAACACTGAAGCTTTCTTT.

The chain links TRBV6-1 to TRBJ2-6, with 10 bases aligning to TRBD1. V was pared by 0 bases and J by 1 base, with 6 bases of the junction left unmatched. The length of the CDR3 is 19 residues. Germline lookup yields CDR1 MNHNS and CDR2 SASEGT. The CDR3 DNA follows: TGTGCCAGCAGTGAAGCGGTCGGGACAGGGGCATCTGGGGCCAACGTCCTGACTTTC. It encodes CASSEAVGTGASGANVLTF.

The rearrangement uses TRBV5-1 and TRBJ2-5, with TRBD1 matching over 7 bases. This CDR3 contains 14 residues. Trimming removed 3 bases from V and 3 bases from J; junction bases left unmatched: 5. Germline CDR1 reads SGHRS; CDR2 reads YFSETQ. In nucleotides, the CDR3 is TGCGCCAGCAGCTCTGGGACAGTAAAAGAGACCCAGTACTTC. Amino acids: CASSSGTVKETQYF.

The CDR3, as DNA: TGCGCCAGCAGCTTGGTAACTAACACTGAAGCTTTCTTT. Its translation: CASSLVTNTEAFF. The chain links TRBV5-1 to TRBJ1-1, with D uncertain. The V end was cut by 0 bases, the J end by 2 bases, with 5 bases between. The CDR3 spans 13 residues. Germline loops: CDR1 SGHRS, CDR2 YFSETQ.

CDR3 nucleotide sequence: TGCGCCAGCAGCCAAGGGACAGGGGGCTTCGGCGGGGAGCTGTTTTTT. Translated: CASSQGTGGFGGELFF. This rearrangement joins TRBV4-1 to TRBJ2-2, with 11 bases aligning to TRBD1. The J segment lost 7 bases and the V segment lost 1 base, leaving 5 bases of the junction unmatched. Germline assignment: CDR1 MGHRA and CDR2 YSYEKL. This CDR3 has 16 amino acids.

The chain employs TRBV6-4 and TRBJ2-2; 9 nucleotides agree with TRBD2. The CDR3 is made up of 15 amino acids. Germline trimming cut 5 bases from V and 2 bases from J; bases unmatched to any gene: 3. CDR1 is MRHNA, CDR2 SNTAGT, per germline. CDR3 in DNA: TGTGCCAGCAGTTATAGCGGGGGTAACACCGGGGAGCTGTTTTTT. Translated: CASSYSGGNTGELFF.

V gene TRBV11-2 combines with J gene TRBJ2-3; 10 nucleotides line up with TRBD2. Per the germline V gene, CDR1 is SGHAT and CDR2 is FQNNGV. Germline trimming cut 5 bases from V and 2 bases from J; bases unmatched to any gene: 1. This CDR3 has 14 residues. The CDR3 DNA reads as TGTGCCAGCAGCCTAGCGGGAGTCACAGATACGCAGTATTTT. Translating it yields CASSLAGVTDTQYF.

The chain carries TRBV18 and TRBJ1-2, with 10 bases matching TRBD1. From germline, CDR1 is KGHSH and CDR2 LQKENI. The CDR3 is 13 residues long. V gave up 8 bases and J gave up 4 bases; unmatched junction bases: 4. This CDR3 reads CASAGQGTYGYTF. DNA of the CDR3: TGTGCCAGCGCGGGACAGGGGACCTATGGCTACACCTTC.

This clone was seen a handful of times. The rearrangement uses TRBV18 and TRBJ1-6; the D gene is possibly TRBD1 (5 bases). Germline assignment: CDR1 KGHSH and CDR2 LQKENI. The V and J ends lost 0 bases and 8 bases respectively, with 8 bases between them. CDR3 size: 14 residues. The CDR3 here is CASSPPLRDSPLHF. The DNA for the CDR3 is TGTGCCAGCTCACCACCGCTCAGGGATTCACCCCTCCACTTT.

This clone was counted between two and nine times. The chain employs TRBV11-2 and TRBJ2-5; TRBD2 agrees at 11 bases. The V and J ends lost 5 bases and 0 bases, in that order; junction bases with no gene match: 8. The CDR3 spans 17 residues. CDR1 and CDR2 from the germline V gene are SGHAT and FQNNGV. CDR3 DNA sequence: TGTGCCAGCAGCCGAGGTACGACTAGCGGGGACCAAGAGACCCAGTACTTC. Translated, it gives CASSRGTTSGDQETQYF.

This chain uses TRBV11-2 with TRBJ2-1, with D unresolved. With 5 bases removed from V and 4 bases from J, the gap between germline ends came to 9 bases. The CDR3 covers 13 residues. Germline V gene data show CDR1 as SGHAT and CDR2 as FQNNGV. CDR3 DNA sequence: TGTGCCAGCAGCGTCTTGCGGTACAATGAGCAGTTCTTC. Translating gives CASSVLRYNEQFF.

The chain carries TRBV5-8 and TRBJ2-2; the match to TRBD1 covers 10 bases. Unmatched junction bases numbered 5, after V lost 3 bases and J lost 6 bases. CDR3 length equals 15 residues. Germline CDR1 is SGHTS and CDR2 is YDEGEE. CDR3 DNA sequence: TGTGCCAGCAGCTCCGGGACAGGGGCTCCCGGGGAGCTGTTTTTT. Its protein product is CASSSGTGAPGELFF.

The CDR3 loop is CASSDIDRELDTQYF. Here the CDR3 DNA reads TGTGCCAGCAGTGATATAGACAGGGAATTAGATACGCAGTATTTT. The rearrangement joins TRBV28 to TRBJ2-3, with 7 bases identical to TRBD1. The CDR3 has 15 amino acids. J was trimmed by 5 bases and V by 5 bases; bases with no gene match: 10. Looked up from germline, CDR1 is MDHEN and CDR2 is SYDVKM. Full variable domain (missing parts from reference TRBV28 and TRBJ2-3): DVKVTQSSRYLVKRTGEKVFLECVQDMDHENMFWYRQDPGLGLRLIYFSYDVKMKEKGDIPEGYSVSREKKERFSLILESASTNQTSMYLCASSDIDRELDTQYFGPGTRLTVL.

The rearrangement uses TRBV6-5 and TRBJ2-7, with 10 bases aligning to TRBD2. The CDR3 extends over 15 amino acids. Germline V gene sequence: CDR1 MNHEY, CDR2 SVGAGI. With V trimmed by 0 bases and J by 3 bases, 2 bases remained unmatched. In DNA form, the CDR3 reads TGTGCCAGCAGTTACTCCCAGCGGGGGGGCTACGAGCAGTACTTC. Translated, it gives CASSYSQRGGYEQYF.

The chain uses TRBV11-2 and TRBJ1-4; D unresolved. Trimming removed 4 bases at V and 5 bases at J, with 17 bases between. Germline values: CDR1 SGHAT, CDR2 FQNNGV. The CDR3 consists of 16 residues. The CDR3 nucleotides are TGTGCCAGCAGCTCCGTCACAGAGATGAAAAATGAAAAACTGTTTTTT. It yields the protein CASSSVTEMKNEKLFF.

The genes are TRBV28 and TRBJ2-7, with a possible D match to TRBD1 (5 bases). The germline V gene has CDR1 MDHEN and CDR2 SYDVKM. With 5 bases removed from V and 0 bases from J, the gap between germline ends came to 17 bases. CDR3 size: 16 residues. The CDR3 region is CASSPYLLTASYEQYF. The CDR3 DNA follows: TGTGCCAGCAGTCCGTACCTATTGACAGCCTCCTACGAGCAGTACTTC.